The sequence of this TCR beta chain was determined in a study of shared clonotypes between healthy human individuals. The naive CD8 subset, CD45RO-negative cells positively selected for CCR7, excluded terminally differentiated effector memory CD45RA+ cells. Each donor was a Caucasian adult residing in Nashville, Tennessee. Assay: immunoSEQ multiplex PCR; the TCRdb copy retains only in-frame clones and omits some. Among about 2 million clones listed, over 85% were seen once. Germline V gene sequence: CDR1 SGDLS, CDR2 YYNGEE. This CDR3 contains 12 residues. Between the trimmed V and J ends, which lost 7 bases and 2 bases, there was a span of 7 bases. A remark on this clone: Other DNA sequences in the sample encode the same CDR3.

The V call is TRBV9, the J call TRBJ1-3; D is uncertain. This TCR was sampled from a young man in good health. The specimen sequenced was naive CD8+ T cells sorted from blood. CDR3 loop: CASSVPGNTIYF. In DNA form, the CDR3 reads TGTGCCAGCTCGGTCCCTGGAAACACCATATATTTT.